The 11 T cell receptor beta chains listed next were all sequenced from one sample in a study of T cell repertoires in aging, cancer and after chemotherapy (dated by TCRdb to between 2018 and 2021). TCR beta rearrangements were amplified from genomic DNA isolated from peripheral blood, not from sorted cells or RNA. TCRdb lists the instrument as Illumina MiSeq. Rearranged TRB sequences spanning V, D and J segments were amplified in a multiplex touch-down PCR with a mixed TRB-A/B primer pool. TCRdb cleaned the public reads at Q25 with fastp, built clones with MiXCR and kept in-frame beta chains. CDR3 protein duplicates are merged, each entry listing the most common genes and DNA. The sample includes about 5,100 distinct CDR3 sequences, with about 25% observed a single time. The biggest ten clones account for 11% of the sample. The source material was blood. The receptors stem from a human donor with a solid tumor.

The chain joins TRBV28 to TRBJ1-2; 7 bases line up with TRBD1. V lost 8 bases, J lost 8 bases, and 8 bases stayed unmatched. Germline-derived CDR1 and CDR2 are MDHEN and SYDVKM. The CDR3 loop spans 12 amino acids. The CDR3 DNA reads as TGTGCCAGCCTCGGACAGGCAGCGGGCTACACCTTC. Protein: CASLGQAAGYTF.

This CDR3 is CASSSDGEQFF. CDR3 sequence (DNA): TGTGCCAGCAGCTCGGACGGGGAGCAGTTCTTC. The V call is TRBV11-3, the J call TRBJ2-1; D is unresolved. CDR3 length: 11 amino acids. Between the trimmed V and J ends, which lost 4 bases and 10 bases, there was a span of 8 bases. CDR1 is SGHNT and CDR2 is YENEEA in the germline V gene.

The chain uses TRBV27 and TRBJ2-6; weak D call: TRBD2 (5 bases). CDR1 MNHEY and CDR2 SMNVEV come from the germline V gene (reference sequence). The CDR3 is made up of 12 amino acids. Trimming cost V 8 bases and J 4 bases, with 6 bases left between them. Here the CDR3 DNA reads TGTGCCAGCGGAGGAGGGGCCAACGTCCTGACTTTC. Amino acid sequence: CASGGGANVLTF.

The chain couples TRBV4-1 to TRBJ2-5; D not certain. Trimming left V 4 bases short and J 1 base short, with 7 bases between. The germline V gene encodes CDR1 MGHRA and CDR2 YSYEKL. The CDR3 extends over 13 amino acids. This chain's CDR3 is CASSPGSQETQYF. Here the CDR3 DNA reads TGCGCCAGCAGCCCAGGAAGCCAAGAGACCCAGTACTTC.

The chain combines TRBV12-3 or TRBV12-4 with TRBJ1-1; D is unresolved. The CDR3 spans 12 residues. V shed 7 bases and J shed 5 bases, with 11 bases lying between them. The CDR3 nucleotides read TGTGCCAGCACGGAAGATGTTACTGAAGCTTTCTTT. It is translated as CASTEDVTEAFF.

This chain links TRBV20-1 with TRBJ1-3; possibly TRBD1 for D (6 bases). The CDR3 totals 13 residues. V was cut by 3 bases and J by 5 bases, with 11 bases left in between. In germline, CDR1 is DFQATT, CDR2 SNEGSKA (reference sequence). CDR3 in amino acids: CSASPGDRNTIYF. DNA of the CDR3: TGCAGTGCTAGCCCAGGGGACAGAAACACCATATATTTT.

The gene calls are TRBV12-3 or TRBV12-4 and TRBJ1-1; possibly TRBD1 for D (6 bases). V was shortened by 7 bases and J by 4 bases, with 16 bases between the two germline ends. This CDR3 spans 14 amino acids. DNA for the CDR3: TGTGCCAGCATCCCCCGGACAGAAATCACTGAAGCTTTCTTT. It translates to CASIPRTEITEAFF.

The rearrangement links TRBV20-1 to TRBJ2-7; 7 nucleotides agree with TRBD1. Per the germline V gene, CDR1 is DFQATT and CDR2 is SNEGSKA (reference sequence). CDR3 length: 14 amino acids. Unmatched junction bases numbered 8, after V lost 2 bases and J lost 4 bases. As DNA, the CDR3 is TGCAGTGCTAGACTACCGGGACAGCGTTACGAGCAGTACTTC. Translated: CSARLPGQRYEQYF.

This clonotype is labeled medium-sized (0.01 to 0.1%). CDR3 amino acids: CASSLRGSTDTQYF. In nucleotides, the CDR3 is TGTGCCAGCAGTTTGAGGGGTAGCACAGATACGCAGTATTTT. V and J are TRBV6-5 and TRBJ2-3; D may match TRBD1 or TRBD2 (5 bases each). Germline-derived CDR1 and CDR2 are MNHEY and SVGAGI. V was pared by 4 bases and J by 0 bases, with 8 bases between. The CDR3 has 14 amino acids.

The genes are TRBV5-4 and TRBJ2-3, with D possibly called TRBD1 or TRBD2 (5 bases each). This CDR3 has 15 residues. The germline V gene encodes CDR1 SGHNT and CDR2 YYREEE (reference sequence). The V end was cut by 3 bases, the J end by 5 bases, with 16 bases between. For the CDR3, the DNA is TGTGCCAGCAGCTCCGGGACCCCCAAACTAGATACGCAGTATTTT. Protein: CASSSGTPKLDTQYF.

This clonotype was counted only a few times. The V and J genes are TRBV28 and TRBJ1-3; D is perhaps TRBD1 (5 bases). The CDR3 has 15 amino acids. Trimming stripped 5 bases from V and 0 bases from J, with 11 bases between. Germline V gene data show CDR1 as MDHEN and CDR2 as SYDVKM. The CDR3 is CASSNRGGSGNTIYF. CDR3 DNA: TGTGCCAGCAGTAACCGTGGGGGCTCTGGAAACACCATATATTTT.